This T cell receptor (beta chain) was found in a study of blood T cell repertoires in COVID-19. The overall study: Acute and convalescent COVID-19 specimens originated in the United States, Italy and Spain. T cells, B-cell-depleted T cells, or PBMCs supplied cDNA or gDNA.

Seattle participants joined during active infection and were tracked over time. Germline CDR1 is MRHNA and CDR2 is SNTAGT. V lost 5 bases, J lost 6 bases, and 5 bases stayed unmatched. This CDR3 region has 14 residues. In the study's own analysis: Reference gene primer amplification in the assay estimated nucleated cell counts. Data came from immunoSEQ multiplex PCR; TCRdb stores just in-frame clones and leaves some out. The DNA gave D and trimming, while V, J and clone size come from that table. The table lists 410,000 or so clones, approximately 90% of them singletons. The sequence derives from a woman aged 40 to 50 with COVID-19, enrolled during active disease. The chain links TRBV6-4 to TRBJ2-2; 8 bases are a match to TRBD1. The sample comprised peripheral blood. CDR3 residues: CASSSDREPGELFF. In DNA, the CDR3 is TGTGCCAGCAGTTCGGACAGGGAACCCGGGGAGCTGTTTTTT.